The clone carrying this T cell receptor beta chain was recorded once. Its antigen remains unknown. Generated by immunoSEQ multiplex PCR, the TCRdb table keeps only in-frame clones and is missing some. Of 110,000 or so clones listed, 55% to 80% are singletons. Nashville, Tennessee was home to all donors, who were Caucasian adults. The data are from a study of shared clonotypes between healthy human individuals. Study-wide results and limits: Blood alone was sampled, and tissue repertoires likely differ. Few donors restricted represented genetic and exposure-history diversity.

CDR1 and CDR2 from the germline V gene are WSHSY and SAAADI. This CDR3 region has 15 residues. The V end lost 8 bases, the J end lost 5 bases, and 19 bases lay between the germline ends. The chain couples TRBV10-2 to TRBJ1-5; D not resolved. This clonotype was obtained from a woman in her thirties in good health. The sequenced sample consisted of memory CD8+ T cells sorted from blood. The subset is: CD45RO+ cells pooled with CCR7-negative TemRA cells. CDR3 residues: CASGVRATLDQPQHF. For the CDR3, the DNA is TGCGCCAGCGGCGTCCGGGCAACCTTAGATCAGCCCCAGCATTTT.